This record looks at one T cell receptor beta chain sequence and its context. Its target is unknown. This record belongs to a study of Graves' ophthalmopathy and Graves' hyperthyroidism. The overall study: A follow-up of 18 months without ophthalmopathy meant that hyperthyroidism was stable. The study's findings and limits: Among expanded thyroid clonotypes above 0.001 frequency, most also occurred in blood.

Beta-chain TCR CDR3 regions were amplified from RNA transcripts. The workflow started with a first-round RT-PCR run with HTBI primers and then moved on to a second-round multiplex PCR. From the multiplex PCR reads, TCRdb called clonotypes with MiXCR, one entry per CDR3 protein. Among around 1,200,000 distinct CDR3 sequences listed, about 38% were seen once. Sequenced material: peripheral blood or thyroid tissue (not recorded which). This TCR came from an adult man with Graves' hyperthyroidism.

CDR3 coding DNA: TGTGCCAGCAGTGAAGGGTTGGACAGCCCCCAGCATTTT. This encodes CASSEGLDSPQHF. The chain recombines TRBV2 with TRBJ1-5, with TRBD1 as a possible D gene (6 bases). Germline CDR1 SNHLY, CDR2 FYNNEI. The CDR3 is 13 residues long. Trimming took off 1 base at V and 10 bases at J, with 11 bases between the two ends.